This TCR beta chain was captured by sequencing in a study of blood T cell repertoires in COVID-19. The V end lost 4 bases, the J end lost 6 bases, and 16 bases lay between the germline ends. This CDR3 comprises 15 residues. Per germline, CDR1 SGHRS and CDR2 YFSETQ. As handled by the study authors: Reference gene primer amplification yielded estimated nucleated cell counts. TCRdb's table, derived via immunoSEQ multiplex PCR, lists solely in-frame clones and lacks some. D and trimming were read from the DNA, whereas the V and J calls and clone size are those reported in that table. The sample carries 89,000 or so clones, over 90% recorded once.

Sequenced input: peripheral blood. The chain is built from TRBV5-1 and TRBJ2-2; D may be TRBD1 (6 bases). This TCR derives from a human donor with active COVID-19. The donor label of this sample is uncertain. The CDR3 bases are TGCGCCAGCAGCCCCGACAGGCAAGGGGCCGGGGAGCTGTTTTTT. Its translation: CASSPDRQGAGELFF.